These 25 T cell receptor beta chains originate from one sample sequenced in a study of cytomegalovirus exposure and HLA in healthy donors. PCR was performed using 60 Vbeta and 13 Jbeta primers. Clones were sequenced by immunoSEQ multiplex PCR, and TCRdb holds only the in-frame ones, with some missing. This sample carries about 190,000 clones, 80% to 85% of them seen once, and the ten largest clones take roughly 0.75%. Sequences were obtained from PBMCs. These receptors came from a young woman in good health and CMV-seronegative.

This chain links TRBV30 with TRBJ2-5, with D possibly matching TRBD1 (5 bases). From germline, CDR1 is GTSNPN and CDR2 SVGIG (reference sequence). Trimming left V 4 bases short and J 5 bases short, with 8 bases between. The CDR3 is 11 amino acids. The CDR3 DNA is TGTGCCTGGACCCAGGGCGAGACCCAGTACTTC. It translates to CAWTQGETQYF. Together with reference TRBV30 and TRBJ2-5, the CDR3 gives the full variable domain: SQTIHQWPATLVQPVGSPLSLECTVEGTSNPNLYWYRQAAGRGLQLLFYSVGIGQISSEVPQNLSASRPQDRQFILSSKKLLLSDSGFYLCAWTQGETQYFGPGTRLLVL.

Written as DNA, the CDR3 is TGTGCCAGCAGTCTCTTGACAGGGGAGAGCACTGAAGCTTTCTTT. This encodes CASSLLTGESTEAFF. The chain carries TRBV27 and TRBJ1-1; 8 bases match TRBD1. The V gene's germline CDR1 is MNHEY and CDR2 SMNVEV (reference sequence). Trimming took 5 bases from V and 4 from J; bases not matched to a gene: 9. This CDR3 has 15 residues.

The V call is TRBV7-2, the J call TRBJ1-1, with D maybe TRBD1 (5 bases). Trimming left V 0 bases short and J 5 bases short, with 13 bases between. CDR1 and CDR2 from the germline V gene are SGHTA and FQGNSA. The CDR3 totals 15 residues. The DNA for the CDR3 is TGTGCCAGCAGCTTAGCTTCGGAGGGGCGGACTGAAGCTTTCTTT. This translates into CASSLASEGRTEAFF.

The chain links TRBV7-9 to TRBJ2-2; possible D gene TRBD2, 5 bases. V lost 6 bases and J lost 0, with 11 bases in between. The CDR3 runs 15 residues. Per germline, CDR1 SEHNR and CDR2 FQNEAQ (reference sequence). In nucleotides, the CDR3 is TGTGCCAGCAGACCCGGGATCCCGAACACCGGGGAGCTGTTTTTT. Protein: CASRPGIPNTGELFF.

The chain has TRBV18 and TRBJ2-2; 9 bases align to TRBD1. J gave up 5 bases and V 6 bases, and 7 bases lay outside the gene matches. From germline, CDR1 is KGHSH and CDR2 LQKENI. This CDR3 has 15 amino acids. DNA for the CDR3: TGTGCCAGCTCGCTTCAGGACAGGGGAACCGGGGAGCTGTTTTTT. Its protein is CASSLQDRGTGELFF. Drawing the rest from reference TRBV18 and TRBJ2-2, the complete variable domain is NAGVMQNPRHLVRRRGQEARLRCSPMKGHSHVYWYRQLPEEGLKFMVYLQKENIIDESGMPKERFSAEFPKEGPSILRIQQVVRGDSAAYFCASSLQDRGTGELFFGEGSRLTVL.

The chain is built from TRBV7-9 and TRBJ2-2; 11 bases fit TRBD2. CDR3 length: 16 amino acids. Germline V gives CDR1 SEHNR, CDR2 FQNEAQ (reference sequence). J lost 7 bases, V lost 5 bases, and 9 bases had no gene match. The CDR3 DNA reads as TGTGCCAGCAGCCCGCCGACTAGCGGGAAGGTCGGGGAGCTGTTTTTT. Its translation: CASSPPTSGKVGELFF.

This clone was counted once. The chain links TRBV4-2 to TRBJ1-1; D is undetermined. V lost 6 bases and J 4 bases, leaving 21 bases between the germline ends. Germline V CDR1 and CDR2: LGHNA, YNFKEQ. The CDR3 extends over 16 amino acids. CDR3 sequence reads: CASREEEAGLGTEAFF. The DNA for the CDR3 is TGTGCCAGCAGGGAAGAGGAGGCGGGCCTAGGCACTGAAGCTTTCTTT.

The V gene is TRBV25-1, the J gene TRBJ2-2; 13 bases line up with TRBD2. The germline V gene has CDR1 MGHDK and CDR2 SYGVNS. With V trimmed by 6 bases and J by 6 bases, 1 base remained unmatched. This CDR3 is built from 14 residues. The CDR3 reads CASRGLAGPGELFF. The CDR3 region has the DNA TGTGCCAGCAGGGGACTAGCGGGACCCGGGGAGCTGTTTTTT.

Notes on this clone: Its ends do not fully match the called genes, so a read error is possible. The chain is built from TRBV7-9 and TRBJ2-7; no clear D gene. The CDR3 is 12 residues long. CDR1 and CDR2 from the germline V gene are SEHNR and FQNEAQ (reference sequence). For the CDR3, the DNA is TGTTCCAGCAGCGCCACCCCGGGCGAGCAGTACTTC. This translates into CSSSATPGEQYF.

The V gene is TRBV6-1, the J gene TRBJ2-1; 8 bases match TRBD2. CDR1 and CDR2 from the germline V gene are MNHNS and SASEGT. This CDR3 is built from 16 residues. V lost 0 bases, J lost 4 bases, and 5 bases stayed unmatched. In DNA form, the CDR3 reads TGTGCCAGCAGTGAAGCGGGCGGGGGGCCGTACAATGAGCAGTTCTTC. This codes for CASSEAGGGPYNEQFF.

The gene calls are TRBV27 and TRBJ1-5; D may be TRBD1 (5 bases). The CDR3 runs to 13 residues. Germline CDR1 MNHEY, CDR2 SMNVEV (reference sequence). Trimming shortened V by 5 bases and J by 5 bases, and 10 bases separated the two germline ends. The chain's CDR3 is CASSGDRHQPQHF. The CDR3 DNA is TGTGCCAGCAGTGGCGACAGACATCAGCCCCAGCATTTT.

The rearrangement joins TRBV29-1 to TRBJ2-1, with 8 bases aligning to TRBD2. Looked up from germline, CDR1 is SQVTM and CDR2 is ANQGSEA. Trimming took 1 base from V and 10 from J; bases not matched to a gene: 6. The CDR3 is 13 residues long. Written as DNA, the CDR3 is TGCAGCGTTGAAGTGACGGGAGGGGGAGAGCAGTTCTTC. It yields the protein CSVEVTGGGEQFF.

The V call is TRBV7-2, the J call TRBJ2-1, with D perhaps TRBD2 (6 bases). The CDR3 extends over 14 amino acids. Deletions cut 5 bases from V and 10 bases from J, with 18 bases between. Germline-derived CDR1 and CDR2 are SGHTA and FQGNSA. CDR3 residues: CASSSLGRREEQFF. The CDR3 DNA reads as TGTGCCAGCAGCAGTTTGGGACGCCGGGAGGAGCAGTTCTTC.

The V gene is TRBV7-6, the J gene TRBJ2-1, with a possible D match to TRBD1 (6 bases). V was clipped by 3 bases and J by 1 base, with 7 bases between them. The V gene's germline CDR1 is SGHVS and CDR2 FNYEAQ. This CDR3 comprises 14 residues. The CDR3: CASSFDRSYNEQFF. CDR3 coding DNA: TGTGCCAGCAGCTTCGACAGGTCCTACAATGAGCAGTTCTTC.

The chain recombines TRBV5-1 with TRBJ2-5, with D possibly matching TRBD2 (5 bases). V lost 4 bases and J lost 0, with 10 bases in between. There are 14 residues in the CDR3. Germline V lookup: CDR1 SGHRS, CDR2 YFSETQ. The CDR3 sequence is CASSPGGNQETQYF. The CDR3 DNA is TGCGCCAGCAGCCCCGGAGGCAACCAAGAGACCCAGTACTTC.

V usage is TRBV12-1 and J usage is TRBJ1-6; TRBD1 is taken as the D call from the table, unchecked against the DNA. TRBV12-1 corresponds to a pseudogene. This CDR3 has 21 amino acids. CDR3 coding DNA: TGTGCCAGCAACCCTTTTTGGTCCCCGGATTACAGGATACTATTTGATTCACCCCTCCACTTT. Encoded protein: CASNPFWSPDYRILFDSPLHF.

The V call is TRBV10-2, the J call TRBJ1-5; no clear D gene. The V and J ends lost 4 bases and 0 bases respectively, with 10 bases between them. This CDR3 has 15 residues. The germline V gene encodes CDR1 WSHSY and CDR2 SAAADI. The CDR3 is CASSGYSNSNQPQHF. In DNA form, the CDR3 reads TGCGCCAGCAGTGGTTACAGTAATAGCAATCAGCCCCAGCATTTT.

The chain combines TRBV7-9 with TRBJ1-2; D is unresolved. The germline gives CDR1 SEHNR, CDR2 FQNEAQ (reference sequence). The CDR3 covers 13 residues. The V end was cut by 5 bases, the J end by 5 bases, with 12 bases between. CDR3 residues: CASSPPGEYGYTF. The CDR3 coding sequence is TGTGCCAGCAGCCCCCCCGGGGAGTATGGCTACACCTTC. The entire variable domain, with the rest obtained from reference TRBV7-9 and TRBJ1-2, is as follows: DTGVSQNPRHKITKRGQNVTFRCDPISEHNRLYWYRQTLGQGPEFLTYFQNEAQLEKSRLLSDRFSAERPKGSFSTLEIQRTEQGDSAMYLCASSPPGEYGYTFGSGTRLTVV.

V is TRBV29-1 and J is TRBJ2-3; 10 nucleotides match TRBD1. CDR1 SQVTM and CDR2 ANQGSEA come from the germline V gene. V lost 6 bases, J lost 5 bases, and 5 bases stayed unmatched. The CDR3 runs to 13 residues. The CDR3 is CSVGQGVGDTQYF. The DNA of the CDR3 is TGCAGCGTCGGACAGGGGGTAGGAGATACGCAGTATTTT.

The chain uses TRBV7-3 and TRBJ2-2; possibly TRBD2 for D (7 bases). CDR1 SGHTA and CDR2 FQGTGA come from the germline V gene. The CDR3 is made up of 17 amino acids. V was cut by 2 bases and J by 3 bases, with 16 bases left in between. The CDR3 is CASSLDGGGSDTGELFF. CDR3 bases: TGTGCCAGCAGCTTAGATGGGGGCGGGAGTGACACCGGGGAGCTGTTTTTT.

The V and J genes are TRBV2 and TRBJ2-3; the D gene is possibly TRBD1 (6 bases). Germline assignment: CDR1 SNHLY and CDR2 FYNNEI. The CDR3 length is 16 residues. V gave up 4 bases and J gave up 1 base, with 15 bases separating them. The CDR3 region is CASSATGRPGTDTQYF. The CDR3 coding sequence is TGTGCCAGCAGTGCCACAGGGCGCCCGGGCACAGATACGCAGTATTTT.

As concerns this clone: An end of the junction does not agree with germline; a read error may underlie this. The V call is TRBV7-9, the J call TRBJ1-1, with D possibly matching TRBD1 (5 bases). The CDR3 covers 14 residues. The germline V gene has CDR1 SEHNR and CDR2 FQNEAQ (reference sequence). In DNA, the CDR3 is TGTTCCAGCAGCTTTACTCAGGGGAACACTGAAGCTTTCTTT. As protein: CSSSFTQGNTEAFF.

The J gene is TRBJ2-7, the V gene TRBV9, with no clear D. Trimming removed 0 bases from V and 4 bases from J, with 11 bases in between. The germline V gene has CDR1 SGDLS and CDR2 YYNGEE. This CDR3 is 14 amino acids long. CDR3 DNA sequence: TGTGCCAGCAGCGTAGAGTTACAGACGTACGAGCAGTACTTC. Amino acid sequence: CASSVELQTYEQYF.

The count of this clone is one. The rearrangement links TRBV11-1 to TRBJ1-1; TRBD1 aligns across 9 bases. The CDR3 sequence is 14 residues long. CDR1 SGHAT and CDR2 FQDESV come from the germline V gene (reference sequence). Trimming removed 4 bases from V and 5 bases from J; junction bases left unmatched: 5. CDR3 protein: CASSYRDRVTEAFF. CDR3 coding DNA: TGTGCCAGCAGCTACCGGGACAGGGTGACTGAAGCTTTCTTT.

The CDR3 spells CATRIESRRAKNIQYF. CDR3 DNA: TGTGCCACTAGAATAGAGAGTCGAAGGGCCAAAAACATTCAGTACTTC. This chain joins TRBV9 and TRBJ2-4; D remains ambiguous. In germline, CDR1 is SGDLS, CDR2 YYNGEE. The CDR3 loop spans 16 amino acids. The germline V and J ends were trimmed by 9 bases and 1 base, with 20 bases remaining between them.